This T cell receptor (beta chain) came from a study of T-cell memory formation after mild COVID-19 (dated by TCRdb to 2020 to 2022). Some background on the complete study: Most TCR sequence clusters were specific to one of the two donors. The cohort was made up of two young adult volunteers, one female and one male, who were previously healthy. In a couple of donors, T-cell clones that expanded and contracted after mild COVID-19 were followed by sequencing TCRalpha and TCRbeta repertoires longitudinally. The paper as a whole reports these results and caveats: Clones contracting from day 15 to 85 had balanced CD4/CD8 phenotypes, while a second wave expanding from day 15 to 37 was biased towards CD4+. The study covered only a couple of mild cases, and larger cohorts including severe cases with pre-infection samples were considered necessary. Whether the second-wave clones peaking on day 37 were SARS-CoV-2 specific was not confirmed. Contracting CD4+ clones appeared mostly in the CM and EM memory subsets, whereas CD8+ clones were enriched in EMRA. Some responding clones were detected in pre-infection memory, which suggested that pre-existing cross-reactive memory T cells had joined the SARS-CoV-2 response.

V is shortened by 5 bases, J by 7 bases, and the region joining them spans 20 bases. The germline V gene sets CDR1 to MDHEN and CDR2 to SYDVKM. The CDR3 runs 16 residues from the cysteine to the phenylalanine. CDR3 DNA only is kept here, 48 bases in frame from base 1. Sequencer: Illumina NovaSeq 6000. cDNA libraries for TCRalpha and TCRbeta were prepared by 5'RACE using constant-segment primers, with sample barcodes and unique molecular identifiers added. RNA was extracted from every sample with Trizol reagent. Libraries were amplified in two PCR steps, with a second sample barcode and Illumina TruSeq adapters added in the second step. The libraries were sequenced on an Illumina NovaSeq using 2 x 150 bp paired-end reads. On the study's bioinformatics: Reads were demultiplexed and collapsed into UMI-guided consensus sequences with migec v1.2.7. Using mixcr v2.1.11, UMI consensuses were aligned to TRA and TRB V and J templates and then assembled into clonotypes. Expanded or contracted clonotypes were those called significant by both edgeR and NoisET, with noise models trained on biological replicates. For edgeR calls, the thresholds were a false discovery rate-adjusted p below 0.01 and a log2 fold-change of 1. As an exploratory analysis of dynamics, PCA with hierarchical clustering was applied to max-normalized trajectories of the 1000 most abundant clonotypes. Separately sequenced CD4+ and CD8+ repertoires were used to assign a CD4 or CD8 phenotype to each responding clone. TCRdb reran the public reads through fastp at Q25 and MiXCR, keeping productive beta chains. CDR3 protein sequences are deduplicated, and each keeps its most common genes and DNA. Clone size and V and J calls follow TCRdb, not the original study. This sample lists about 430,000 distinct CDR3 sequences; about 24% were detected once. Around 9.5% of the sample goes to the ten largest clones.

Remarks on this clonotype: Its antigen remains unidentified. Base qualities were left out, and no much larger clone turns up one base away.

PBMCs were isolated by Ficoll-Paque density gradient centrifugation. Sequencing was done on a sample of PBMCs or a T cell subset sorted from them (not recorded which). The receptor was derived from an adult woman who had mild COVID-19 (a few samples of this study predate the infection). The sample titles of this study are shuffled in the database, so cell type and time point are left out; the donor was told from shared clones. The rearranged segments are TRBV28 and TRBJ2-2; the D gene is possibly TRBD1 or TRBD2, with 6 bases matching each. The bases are TGTGCCAGCAGTCCGAGGGGCCGGGGGCTAGGCGGGGAGCTGTTTTTT. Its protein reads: CASSPRGRGLGGELFF.